These 23 T cell receptor beta chains came from one sample sequenced in a study of CD8+CD57+ T cells in acquired aplastic anemia. By flow cytometry, patients selected for sequencing had shown an expansion of CD8+CD57+ cells. Template material for TCR beta VDJ and CDR3 profiling consisted of genomic DNA. One entry per CDR3 protein results from TCRdb running MiXCR on the reads. The sample has 150,000 to 200,000 distinct CDR3 sequences; around half are singletons. The specimen sequenced was sorted CD4+, CD8+, or CD8+CD57+ T cells (not recorded which) from PBMCs. All receptors derive from a human donor with aplastic anemia.

The chain recombines TRBV4-1 with TRBJ1-1; no reliable D call. Germline loops: CDR1 MGHRA, CDR2 YSYEKL. The CDR3 is 15 amino acids. V lost 3 bases and J 6 bases, leaving 17 bases between the germline ends. For the CDR3, the DNA is TGCGCCAGCAGCCATGGACCTAAGGGTATCGCTGAAGCTTTCTTT. Protein: CASSHGPKGIAEAFF.

The chain combines TRBV27 with TRBJ1-2; no clear D gene. The CDR3 has 15 residues. The V gene lost 7 bases and the J gene lost 0 bases, with 15 bases spanning the gap. From germline, CDR1 is MNHEY and CDR2 SMNVEV (reference sequence). CDR3 nucleotides: TGTGCCAGCACTAAACAGCCTAACTCTAACTATGGCTACACCTTC. Its translation: CASTKQPNSNYGYTF.

This clonotype was counted a single time. This chain connects TRBV5-1 to TRBJ2-1; no clear D. The germline gives CDR1 SGHRS, CDR2 YFSETQ. V shed 1 base and J shed 0 bases, with 8 bases lying between them. CDR3 length: 15 amino acids. DNA of the CDR3: TGCGCCAGCAGCTTGACTTGCGGCTCCTACAATGAGCAGTTCTTC. It yields the protein CASSLTCGSYNEQFF.

V is TRBV19 and J is TRBJ1-5, with unresolved D. The CDR3 covers 14 residues. The germline gives CDR1 LNHDA, CDR2 SQIVND (reference sequence). V was shortened by 3 bases and J by 0 bases, with 6 bases between the two germline ends. CDR3 sequence (DNA): TGTGCCAGTAGTATCCGGGGTAGCAATCAGCCCCAGCATTTT. Its protein product is CASSIRGSNQPQHF.

The rearrangement links TRBV29-1 to TRBJ1-2; TRBD1 agrees at 7 bases. The ends lost 3 bases at V and 6 bases at J; junction bases unmatched: 19. Germline V gene lookup returns CDR1 SQVTM and CDR2 ANQGSEA. The CDR3 is 17 amino acids. Here the CDR3 DNA reads TGCAGCGTTGAGAGGACCTGGAGGGCAGGGGACAGAAATGGCTACACCTTC. Its protein is CSVERTWRAGDRNGYTF.

The chain joins TRBV15 to TRBJ1-4, with D possibly being TRBD1 (5 bases). Trimming removed 1 base from V and 7 bases from J, with 10 bases in between. Germline V gene lookup returns CDR1 LNHNV and CDR2 YYDKDF (reference sequence). This CDR3 comprises 14 residues. The CDR3 spells CATSRVQGREKLFF. The CDR3 nucleotides are TGTGCCACCAGCAGAGTTCAGGGTCGTGAAAAACTGTTTTTT.

Notes on this clonotype: This may come from a read error, since a much larger clone is one base off. The chain recombines TRBV5-1 with TRBJ2-7; D remains ambiguous. Looked up from germline, CDR1 is SGHRS and CDR2 is YFSETQ. The CDR3 covers 15 residues. The CDR3 nucleotides are TGCGCCAGCAGCTTGGCTCCGACAAACGCCTACGAGCAGTGCTTC. It yields the protein CASSLAPTNAYEQCF.

This sequence joins TRBV15 and TRBJ2-7, with 7 bases fitting TRBD1. CDR3 length: 16 residues. Germline V CDR1 and CDR2: LNHNV, YYDKDF (reference sequence). The V segment lost 3 bases and the J segment 6 bases; nucleotides outside the gene matches: 14. CDR3 sequence reads: CATSSEARDRVTEQYF. The CDR3 nucleotides read TGTGCCACCAGCAGTGAAGCGCGAGACAGGGTTACCGAGCAGTACTTC. Supplemented by reference TRBV15 and TRBJ2-7, the full variable domain reads DAMVIQNPRYQVTQFGKPVTLSCSQTLNHNVMYWYQQKSSQAPKLLFHYYDKDFNNEADTPDNFQSRRPNTSFCFLDIRSPGLGDTAMYLCATSSEARDRVTEQYFGPGTRLTVT.

About this clonotype: This clone may be a read error of a much larger clone one base away. The rearrangement uses TRBV27 and TRBJ1-4; a possible D gene is TRBD1 (6 bases). Trimming cost V 3 bases and J 8 bases, with 13 bases left between them. The CDR3 is 14 amino acids. The V gene's germline CDR1 is MNHEY and CDR2 SMNVEV (reference sequence). The CDR3 bases are TGTGCCAGCAGTTTCGGGGGGCCAGGCGAAAAACTGTTTTTT. Translated: CASSFGGPGEKLFF.

This clonotype has just a few counts. The gene calls are TRBV15 and TRBJ1-2; D call uncertain. Germline V CDR1 and CDR2: LNHNV, YYDKDF (reference sequence). There are 13 residues in the CDR3. Trimming pared 1 base from V and 4 bases from J, leaving 7 bases between. CDR3 amino acids: CATSRGPFYGYTF. The CDR3 DNA is TGTGCCACCAGCAGAGGCCCTTTCTATGGCTACACCTTC.

In this sample, this clonotype turned up many times. J is TRBJ2-1 and V is TRBV19; 9 bases match TRBD1. With V trimmed by 3 bases and J by 5 bases, 5 bases remained unmatched. This CDR3 is built from 15 residues. Germline CDR1 reads LNHDA; CDR2 reads SQIVND (reference sequence). For the CDR3, the DNA is TGTGCCAGTAGTATCAAACAGGGGGCCAACAATGAGCAGTTCTTC. It specifies CASSIKQGANNEQFF.

The V call is TRBV2, the J call TRBJ1-1, with D possibly being TRBD1 (6 bases). The V gene lost 6 bases and the J gene lost 4 bases, with 12 bases spanning the gap. The length of the CDR3 is 13 residues. Germline CDR1 and CDR2: SNHLY and FYNNEI. CDR3 residues: CASRHREGTEAFF. CDR3 in DNA: TGTGCCAGCAGACACAGGGAAGGCACTGAAGCTTTCTTT.

About this clonotype itself: Since a much larger clone is just one base distant, this may be a read error. The CDR3 does not close with the conserved phenylalanine or tryptophan, likely indicating a read error. J is TRBJ2-7 and V is TRBV6-1, with D possibly TRBD1 on 6 matching bases. This CDR3 region has 14 residues. The V gene's germline CDR1 is MNHNS and CDR2 SASEGT. With 6 bases removed from V and 0 bases from J, the gap between germline ends came to 12 bases. For the CDR3, the DNA is TGTGCCAGCAGACGGGACATCGGCTCCTACGAGCAGTACTCC. This sequence encodes CASRRDIGSYEQYS.

V usage is TRBV7-6 and J usage is TRBJ2-2; 11 positions match TRBD2. The ends lost 3 bases at V and 5 bases at J; junction bases unmatched: 8. Germline CDR1 SGHVS, CDR2 FNYEAQ. The CDR3 spans 17 residues. CDR3 nucleotide sequence: TGTGCCAGCAGCTTGGCCCGACTAGCGGGAAGAACCGGGGAGCTGTTTTTT. It codes for CASSLARLAGRTGELFF.

The chain combines TRBV10-3 with TRBJ2-1, with 12 bases fitting TRBD2. The trim removed 0 bases at V and 4 bases at J, leaving 4 bases unmatched. This CDR3 has 17 residues. Germline V CDR1 and CDR2: ENHRY, SYGVKD. CDR3 nucleotides: TGTGCCATCAGTGAGTCGACTAGCGGGGGTGAATACAATGAGCAGTTCTTC. This gives the protein CAISESTSGGEYNEQFF.

This clonotype was detected ten times or more. The genes are TRBV20-1 and TRBJ1-3; the D gene is possibly TRBD1 (6 bases). The CDR3 has 15 amino acids. With 2 bases removed from V and 4 bases from J, the gap between germline ends came to 15 bases. Germline V CDR1 and CDR2: DFQATT, SNEGSKA (reference sequence). The CDR3, as DNA: TGCAGTGCTAGAAGGGGACACCAGGTGGGAAACACCATATATTTT. This gives the protein CSARRGHQVGNTIYF.

This clonotype was detected ten times or more. This chain uses TRBV5-4 with TRBJ1-1; D is unresolved. Germline-derived CDR1 and CDR2 are SGHNT and YYREEE (reference sequence). The CDR3 contains 15 residues. Trimming removed 4 bases at V and 0 bases at J, with 13 bases between. The CDR3 DNA sequence: TGTGCCAGCAGCCGCGAGACAACTTTGAACACTGAAGCTTTCTTT. It specifies CASSRETTLNTEAFF.

This clonotype appeared a few times. The chain is built from TRBV24-1 and TRBJ1-2, with 9 bases aligning to TRBD1. This CDR3 has 14 amino acids. Germline V CDR1 and CDR2: KGHDR, SFDVKD. J lost 8 bases, V lost 4 bases, and 7 bases had no gene match. The CDR3 region is CATSETGTGQGYTF. CDR3 bases: TGTGCCACCAGTGAAACCGGGACAGGGCAAGGCTACACCTTC.

The chain couples TRBV9 to TRBJ1-1; no reliable D call. There are 12 residues in the CDR3. CDR1 and CDR2 (germline): SGDLS, YYNGEE. V lost 4 bases and J 5 bases, leaving 9 bases between the germline ends. The CDR3 is CASSPTGTEAFF. DNA of the CDR3: TGTGCCAGCAGCCCGACGGGGACTGAAGCTTTCTTT. Full variable domain (remainder filled in from reference TRBV9 and TRBJ1-1): DSGVTQTPKHLITATGQRVTLRCSPRSGDLSVYWYQQSLDQGLQFLIQYYNGEERAKGNILERFSAQQFPDLHSELNLSSLELGDSALYFCASSPTGTEAFFGQGTRLTVV.

As regards this clonotype: A read error is likely, as this CDR3 ends without the conserved phenylalanine or tryptophan. This chain connects TRBV3-1 to TRBJ1-1; 7 positions match TRBD1. CDR3 length: 14 amino acids. V gave up 4 bases and J gave up 8 bases; unmatched junction bases: 10. Per the germline V gene, CDR1 is LGHDT and CDR2 is YNNKEL (reference sequence). CDR3 in DNA: TGTGCCAGCAGCCCCGCAGGGGGTCCCGGAGAAGCTTTCCTC. Translating it yields CASSPAGGPGEAFL.

At least ten counts were recorded for this clonotype. The rearrangement links TRBV5-8 to TRBJ2-1, with 10 bases aligning to TRBD1. The CDR3 covers 14 residues. The V and J ends lost 3 bases and 12 bases, in that order; junction bases with no gene match: 9. CDR1 is SGHTS and CDR2 is YDEGEE in the germline V gene. CDR3: CASSSRQGAQGQFF. The CDR3 DNA is TGTGCCAGCAGCTCGAGACAGGGGGCCCAAGGGCAGTTCTTC. The complete variable domain, with remaining parts taken from reference TRBV5-8 and TRBJ2-1, reads EAGVTQSPTHLIKTRGQQATLRCSPISGHTSVYWYQQALGLGLQFLLWYDEGEERNRGNFPPRFSGRQFPNYSSELNVNALELEDSALYLCASSSRQGAQGQFFGPGTRLTVL.

This clonotype was counted only a few times. This sequence joins TRBV29-1 and TRBJ2-3; 12 nucleotides line up with TRBD2. The CDR3 loop spans 17 amino acids. Germline V gene data show CDR1 as SQVTM and CDR2 as ANQGSEA. Unmatched junction bases numbered 8, after V lost 3 bases and J lost 1 base. In nucleotides, the CDR3 is TGCAGCGTTGAGGTGGATCTAGCGGGGGGGCGCACAGATACGCAGTATTTT. Translated, it gives CSVEVDLAGGRTDTQYF.

The CDR3 loop is CASSSDQSHRAEAFF. CDR3 in DNA: TGCGCCAGCAGTTCCGATCAATCTCATCGGGCTGAAGCTTTCTTT. V gene TRBV5-1 combines with J gene TRBJ1-1; no clear D. This CDR3 comprises 15 residues. Germline V CDR1 and CDR2: SGHRS, YFSETQ. V was clipped by 5 bases and J by 6 bases, with 20 bases between them.